This T cell receptor beta chain was observed in a study of monozygotic twins with inflammatory bowel disease. Using the 5' RACE reads, TCRdb records one entry per CDR3 protein without DNA. This sample's table reports about 380,000 distinct CDR3 sequences. This sequence originates from a human donor with ulcerative colitis or Crohn's disease, or a healthy co-twin of an affected twin (not recorded which). The sequenced sample consisted of blood.

CDR3 residues: CAIRGLSGGPSTDTQYF. This chain uses TRBV10-3 with TRBJ2-3; TCRdb's D call of TRBD2 is untestable without DNA. Germline V CDR1 and CDR2: ENHRY, SYGVKD. The CDR3 has 17 residues.